This entry features one T cell receptor beta chain sequence. With V trimmed by 6 bases and J by 3 bases, 13 bases remained unmatched. Germline V gene sequence: CDR1 MNHEY, CDR2 SMNVEV (reference sequence). There are 17 residues in the CDR3. Researchers amplified the TCR beta CDR3 regions from RNA transcripts. First-round RT-PCR of the TCR CDR3 relied on the HTBI primer set. TCRdb used MiXCR to reprocess the multiplex PCR reads, holding one entry per CDR3 protein. The repertoire holds about 550,000 distinct CDR3 sequences, roughly 20% seen once, with more than 20% in the top ten. This entry belongs to a study of T cells in Graves' hyperthyroidism and ophthalmopathy.

The receptor comes from a man younger than 30 with Graves' hyperthyroidism. The rearrangement uses TRBV27 and TRBJ2-5; 10 bases fit TRBD2. The sequenced sample was blood. The CDR3 region has the DNA TGTGCCAGCAGCCTGCCATTTCTAGCGGGGGTGAAAGAGACCCAGTACTTC. It encodes CASSLPFLAGVKETQYF.